The T cell receptor (beta chain) described here comes from a study of T cells after yellow fever vaccination. Study-level information: Those fractions that held only low numbers of cells were prepared using the SMART-Seq v4 Ultra Low Input RNA kit.

Notes on this clonotype: The antigen is not known. A read error may be the cause here, since a much bigger clone is one base away.

The CDR3 runs to 15 residues. CDR1 SGHVS and CDR2 FQNEAQ come from the germline V gene. TCRdb processed the 5' RACE reads anew with MiXCR; each CDR3 protein has one entry. The sample includes approximately 300,000 distinct CDR3 sequences, around 10% seen only once; the top ten take roughly 3%. General study results and limits: Peak timing came faster in the weaker secondary response, day 5 versus 15.

This material consisted of CD4+ T cells sorted from PBMCs, taken 45 days after the yellow fever booster vaccination. The receptor was isolated from a man younger than 35 who received the YFV17D yellow fever vaccine. This chain links TRBV7-8 with TRBJ1-1; a weak D match, TRBD1 (6 bases). This CDR3 is CASSPPQGMNTKAFF. The CDR3 coding sequence is TGTGCCAGCAGCCCCCCCCAGGGGATGAACACTAAAGCTTTCTTT.